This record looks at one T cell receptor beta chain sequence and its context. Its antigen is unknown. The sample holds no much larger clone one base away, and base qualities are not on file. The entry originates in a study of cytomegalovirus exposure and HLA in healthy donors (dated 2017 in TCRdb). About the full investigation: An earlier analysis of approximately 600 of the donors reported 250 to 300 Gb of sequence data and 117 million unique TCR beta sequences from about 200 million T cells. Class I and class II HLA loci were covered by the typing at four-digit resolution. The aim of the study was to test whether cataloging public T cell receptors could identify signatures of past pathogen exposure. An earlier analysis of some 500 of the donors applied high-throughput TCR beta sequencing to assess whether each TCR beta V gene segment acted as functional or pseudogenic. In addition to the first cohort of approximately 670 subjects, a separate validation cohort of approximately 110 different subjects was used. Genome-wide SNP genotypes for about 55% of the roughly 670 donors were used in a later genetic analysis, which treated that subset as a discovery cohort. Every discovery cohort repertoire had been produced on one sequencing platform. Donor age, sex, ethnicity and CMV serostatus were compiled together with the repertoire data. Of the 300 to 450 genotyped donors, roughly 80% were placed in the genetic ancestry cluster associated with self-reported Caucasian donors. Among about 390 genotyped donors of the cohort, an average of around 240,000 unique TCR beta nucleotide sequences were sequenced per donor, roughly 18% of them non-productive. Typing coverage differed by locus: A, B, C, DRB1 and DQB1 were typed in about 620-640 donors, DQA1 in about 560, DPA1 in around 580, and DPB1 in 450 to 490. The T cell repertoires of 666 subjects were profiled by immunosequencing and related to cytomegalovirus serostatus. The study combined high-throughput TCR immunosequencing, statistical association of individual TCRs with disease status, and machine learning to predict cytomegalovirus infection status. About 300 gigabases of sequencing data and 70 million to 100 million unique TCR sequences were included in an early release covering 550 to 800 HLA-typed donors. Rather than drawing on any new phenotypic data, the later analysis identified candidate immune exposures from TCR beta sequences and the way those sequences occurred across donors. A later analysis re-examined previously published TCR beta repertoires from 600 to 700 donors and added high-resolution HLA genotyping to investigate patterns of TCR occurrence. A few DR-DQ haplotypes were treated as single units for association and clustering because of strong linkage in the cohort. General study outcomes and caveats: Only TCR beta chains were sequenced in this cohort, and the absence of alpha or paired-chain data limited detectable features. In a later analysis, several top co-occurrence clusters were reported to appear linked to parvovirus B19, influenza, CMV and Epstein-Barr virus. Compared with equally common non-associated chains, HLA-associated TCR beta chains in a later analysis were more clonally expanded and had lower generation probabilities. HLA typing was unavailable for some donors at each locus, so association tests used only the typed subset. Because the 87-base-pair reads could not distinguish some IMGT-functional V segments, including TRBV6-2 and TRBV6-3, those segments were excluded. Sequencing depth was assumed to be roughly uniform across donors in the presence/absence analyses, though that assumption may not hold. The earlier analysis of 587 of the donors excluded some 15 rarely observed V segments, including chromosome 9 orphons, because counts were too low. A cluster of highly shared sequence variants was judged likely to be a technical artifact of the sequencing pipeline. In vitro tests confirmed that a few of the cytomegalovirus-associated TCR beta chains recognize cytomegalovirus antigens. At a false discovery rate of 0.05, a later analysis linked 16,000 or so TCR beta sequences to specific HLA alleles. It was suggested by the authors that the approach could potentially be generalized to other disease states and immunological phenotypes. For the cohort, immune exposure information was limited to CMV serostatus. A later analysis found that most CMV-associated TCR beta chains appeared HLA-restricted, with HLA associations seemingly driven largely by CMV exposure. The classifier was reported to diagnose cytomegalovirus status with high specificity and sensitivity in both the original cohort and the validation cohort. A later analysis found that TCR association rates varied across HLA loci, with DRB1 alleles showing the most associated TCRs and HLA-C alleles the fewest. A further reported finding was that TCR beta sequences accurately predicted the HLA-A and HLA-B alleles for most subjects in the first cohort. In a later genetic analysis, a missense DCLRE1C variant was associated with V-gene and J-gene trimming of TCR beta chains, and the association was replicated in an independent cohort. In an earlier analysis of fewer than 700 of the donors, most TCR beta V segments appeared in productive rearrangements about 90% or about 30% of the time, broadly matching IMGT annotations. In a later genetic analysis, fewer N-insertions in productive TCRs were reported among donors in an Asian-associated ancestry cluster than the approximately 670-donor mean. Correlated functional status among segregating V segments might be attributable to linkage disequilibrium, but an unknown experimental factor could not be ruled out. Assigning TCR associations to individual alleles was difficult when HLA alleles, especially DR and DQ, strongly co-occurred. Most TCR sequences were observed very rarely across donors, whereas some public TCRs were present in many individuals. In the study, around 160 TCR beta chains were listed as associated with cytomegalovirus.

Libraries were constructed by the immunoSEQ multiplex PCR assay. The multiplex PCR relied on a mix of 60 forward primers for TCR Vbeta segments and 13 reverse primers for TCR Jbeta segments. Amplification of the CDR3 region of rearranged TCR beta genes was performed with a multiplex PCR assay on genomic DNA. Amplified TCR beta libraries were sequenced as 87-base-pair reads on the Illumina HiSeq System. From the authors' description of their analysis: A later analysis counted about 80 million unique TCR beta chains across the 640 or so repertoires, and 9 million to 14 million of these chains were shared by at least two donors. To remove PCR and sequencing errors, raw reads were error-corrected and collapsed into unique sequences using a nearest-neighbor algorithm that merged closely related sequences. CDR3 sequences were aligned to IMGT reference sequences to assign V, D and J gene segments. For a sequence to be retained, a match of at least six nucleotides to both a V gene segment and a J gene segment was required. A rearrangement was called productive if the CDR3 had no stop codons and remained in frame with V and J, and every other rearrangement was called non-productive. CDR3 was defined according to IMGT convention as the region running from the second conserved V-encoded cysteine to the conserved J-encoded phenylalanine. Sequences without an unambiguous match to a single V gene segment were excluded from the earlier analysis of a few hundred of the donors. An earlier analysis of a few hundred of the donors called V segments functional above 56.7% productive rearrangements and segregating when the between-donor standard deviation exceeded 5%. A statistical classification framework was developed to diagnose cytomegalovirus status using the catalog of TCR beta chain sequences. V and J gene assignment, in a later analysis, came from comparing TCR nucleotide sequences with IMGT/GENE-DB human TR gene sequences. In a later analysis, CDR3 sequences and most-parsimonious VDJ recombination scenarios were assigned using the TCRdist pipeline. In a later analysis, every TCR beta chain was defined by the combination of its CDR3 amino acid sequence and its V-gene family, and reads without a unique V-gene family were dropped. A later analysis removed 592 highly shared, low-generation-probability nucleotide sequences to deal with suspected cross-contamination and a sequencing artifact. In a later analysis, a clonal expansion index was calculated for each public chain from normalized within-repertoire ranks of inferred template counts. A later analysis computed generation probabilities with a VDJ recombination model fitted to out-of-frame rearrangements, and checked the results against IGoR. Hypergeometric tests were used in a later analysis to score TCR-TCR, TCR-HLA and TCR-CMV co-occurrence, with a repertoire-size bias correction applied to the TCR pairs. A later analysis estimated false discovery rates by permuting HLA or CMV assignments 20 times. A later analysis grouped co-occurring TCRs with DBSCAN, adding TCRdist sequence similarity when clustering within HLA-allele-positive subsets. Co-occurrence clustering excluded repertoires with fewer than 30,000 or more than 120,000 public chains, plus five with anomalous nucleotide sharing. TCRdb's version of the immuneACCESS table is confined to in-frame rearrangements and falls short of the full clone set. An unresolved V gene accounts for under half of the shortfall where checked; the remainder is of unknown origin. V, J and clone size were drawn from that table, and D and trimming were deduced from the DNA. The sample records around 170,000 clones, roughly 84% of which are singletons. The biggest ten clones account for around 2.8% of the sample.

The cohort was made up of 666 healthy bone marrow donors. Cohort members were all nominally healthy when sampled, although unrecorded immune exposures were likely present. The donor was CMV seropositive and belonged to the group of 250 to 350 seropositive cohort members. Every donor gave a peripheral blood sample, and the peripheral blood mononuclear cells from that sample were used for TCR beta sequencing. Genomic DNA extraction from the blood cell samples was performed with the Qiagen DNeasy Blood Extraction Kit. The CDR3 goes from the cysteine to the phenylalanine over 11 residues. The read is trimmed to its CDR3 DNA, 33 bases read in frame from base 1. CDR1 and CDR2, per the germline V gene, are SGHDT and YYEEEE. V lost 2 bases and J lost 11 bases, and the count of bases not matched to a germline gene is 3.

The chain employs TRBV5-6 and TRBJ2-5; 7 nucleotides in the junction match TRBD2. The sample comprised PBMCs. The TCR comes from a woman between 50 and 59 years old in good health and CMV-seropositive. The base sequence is TGTGCCAGCAGCTTTGGGGGGGAGCAGTACTTC. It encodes CASSFGGEQYF.